Presented here are 25 T cell receptor beta chains from one specimen sequenced in a study of cytotoxic CD8 clonotypes in ibrutinib-treated CLL. The data were produced by immunoSEQ multiplex PCR, yet TCRdb's version contains in-frame clones alone and is incomplete. The table lists 150,000 to 200,000 clones, approximately 72% of them singletons, with roughly 12% in the top ten. The sample was PBMCs, taken after 24 months of ibrutinib treatment. The source of these receptors is a human donor with chronic lymphocytic leukemia.

The chain has TRBV5-1 and TRBJ1-1; the D is unclear. The germline V and J ends were trimmed by 0 bases and 3 bases, with 6 bases remaining between them. The germline gives CDR1 SGHRS, CDR2 YFSETQ. The CDR3 runs 13 residues. Here the CDR3 reads CASSLGGDTEAFF. The CDR3 bases are TGCGCCAGCAGCTTGGGTGGGGACACTGAAGCTTTCTTT.

The rearrangement uses TRBV4-3 and TRBJ1-2, with D unresolved. Per germline, CDR1 LGHNA and CDR2 YSLEER. The CDR3 covers 14 residues. V was cut by 5 bases and J by 5 bases, with 15 bases left in between. The CDR3 spells CASSVSRQSYGYTF. The DNA for the CDR3 is TGCGCCAGCAGCGTCTCCCGGCAGTCTTATGGCTACACCTTC.

V and J are TRBV27 and TRBJ1-2; no reliable D call. The CDR3 has 15 amino acids. The V gene's germline CDR1 is MNHEY and CDR2 SMNVEV (reference sequence). The V and J ends lost 5 bases and 3 bases respectively, with 16 bases between them. In nucleotides, the CDR3 is TGTGCCAGCAGTGACCGGGCCCAGACCTACTATGGCTACACCTTC. Translated, it gives CASSDRAQTYYGYTF.

The chain couples TRBV9 to TRBJ2-5; 8 positions agree with TRBD2. The CDR3 has 16 residues. V gave up 4 bases and J gave up 4 bases; unmatched junction bases: 12. Per germline, CDR1 SGDLS and CDR2 YYNGEE. The CDR3, as DNA: TGTGCCAGCAGCAACGGATATTCGGGAGGGGCAGAGACCCAGTACTTC. Residues: CASSNGYSGGAETQYF.

The chain employs TRBV19 and TRBJ1-1, with TRBD1 as a possible D gene (5 bases). The germline V gene has CDR1 LNHDA and CDR2 SQIVND (reference sequence). V lost 7 bases and J 5 bases, leaving 20 bases between the germline ends. This CDR3 is 15 amino acids long. For the CDR3, the DNA is TGTGCCAGTAAAATGCAGGCAGGGTTGGGAACTGAAGCTTTCTTT. Translated: CASKMQAGLGTEAFF. The full variable domain, rest sourced from reference TRBV19 and TRBJ1-1, is DGGITQSPKYLFRKEGQNVTLSCEQNLNHDAMYWYRQDPGQGLRLIYYSQIVNDFQKGDIAEGYSVSREKKESFPLTVTSAQKNPTAFYLCASKMQAGLGTEAFFGQGTRLTVV.

The chain couples TRBV11-2 to TRBJ2-7; 14 bases fit TRBD2. Looked up from germline, CDR1 is SGHAT and CDR2 is FQNNGV. V lost 5 bases and J lost 6; bases outside the gene matches: 9. The CDR3 runs 16 residues. The DNA for the CDR3 is TGTGCCAGCAGCGGACCCGGGACTAGCGGGAGAAGCGAGCAGTACTTC. Translated: CASSGPGTSGRSEQYF.

The chain combines TRBV5-1 with TRBJ2-5; 7 nucleotides line up with TRBD1. Trimming removed 6 bases from V and 5 bases from J; junction bases left unmatched: 1. The CDR3 loop spans 11 amino acids. Looked up from germline, CDR1 is SGHRS and CDR2 is YFSETQ. Here the CDR3 DNA reads TGCGCCAGCATACAGGGGGAGACCCAGTACTTC. Translation gives CASIQGETQYF.

The DNA for the CDR3 is TGTGCCGGGTACAGGGGGACCGGGGAGCTGTTTTTT. This codes for CAGYRGTGELFF. This sequence joins TRBV30 and TRBJ2-2; 8 nucleotides agree with TRBD1. Germline-derived CDR1 and CDR2 are GTSNPN and SVGIG (reference sequence). The CDR3 spans 12 residues. J gave up 5 bases and V 8 bases, and 4 bases lay outside the gene matches.

This chain links TRBV25-1 with TRBJ2-1; D is unclear. In germline, CDR1 is MGHDK, CDR2 SYGVNS. CDR3 length: 11 amino acids. Trimming left V 1 base short and J 8 bases short, with 3 bases between. The CDR3 nucleotides read TGTGCCAGCAGTGAATTGTATGAGCAGTTCTTC. Translation gives CASSELYEQFF.

The chain is built from TRBV5-1 and TRBJ2-1; D remains unclear. Germline V gives CDR1 SGHRS, CDR2 YFSETQ. The CDR3 length is 15 residues. The V end was cut by 3 bases, the J end by 2 bases, with 12 bases between. The CDR3 region is CASSSSSVTYNEQFF. CDR3 DNA sequence: TGCGCCAGCAGCTCGTCCAGCGTTACCTACAATGAGCAGTTCTTC.

The chain uses TRBV4-1 and TRBJ2-1; D may be TRBD2 (6 bases). The CDR3 is 14 residues long. Germline V lookup: CDR1 MGHRA, CDR2 YSYEKL. V was cut by 5 bases and J by 6 bases, with 14 bases left in between. CDR3 region: CASSWGGISNEQFF. As DNA, the CDR3 is TGCGCCAGCAGCTGGGGCGGGATTTCCAATGAGCAGTTCTTC.

The chain employs TRBV7-2 and TRBJ2-1; 12 bases align to TRBD2. The germline CDR1 and CDR2 sequences are SGHTA and FQGNSA. The CDR3 is 16 residues long. The V and J ends lost 0 bases and 9 bases, in that order; junction bases with no gene match: 6. CDR3 coding DNA: TGTGCCAGCAGCTTAGCGGGGACTAGCGGGTACCCTGAGCAGTTCTTC. Translating it yields CASSLAGTSGYPEQFF.

The V call is TRBV30, the J call TRBJ2-7; possibly TRBD2 for D (5 bases). Germline CDR1 reads GTSNPN; CDR2 reads SVGIG (reference sequence). With 2 bases removed from V and 2 bases from J, the gap between germline ends came to 16 bases. The CDR3 contains 15 residues. The CDR3 DNA is TGTGCCTGGAGTCGCCCTCACGGAGGCGCCTACGAGCAGTACTTC. Protein product: CAWSRPHGGAYEQYF.

The J gene is TRBJ2-1, the V gene TRBV7-8, with 7 bases fitting TRBD2. Losses at the gene ends were 3 bases for V and 7 bases for J; bases not matched to a gene: 6. Germline V CDR1 and CDR2: SGHVS, FQNEAQ. This CDR3 is 14 amino acids long. The CDR3 spells CASSFGLDQNEQFF. CDR3 in DNA: TGTGCCAGCAGCTTCGGACTAGATCAGAATGAGCAGTTCTTC.

The chain carries TRBV7-9 and TRBJ1-5; no definite D call. The germline V and J ends were trimmed by 1 base and 4 bases, with 14 bases remaining between them. Germline lookup yields CDR1 SEHNR and CDR2 FQNEAQ (reference sequence). There are 16 residues in the CDR3. The CDR3: CASSLVAVGKNQPQHF. In nucleotides, the CDR3 is TGTGCCAGCAGCTTAGTCGCGGTGGGAAAGAATCAGCCCCAGCATTTT.

The chain is built from TRBV5-1 and TRBJ2-7; D may match TRBD1 or TRBD2 (6 bases each). The CDR3 is 16 residues long. V lost 5 bases and J 6 bases, leaving 24 bases between the germline ends. Germline V lookup: CDR1 SGHRS, CDR2 YFSETQ. CDR3 amino acids: CASRWGASRQGTEQYF. CDR3 nucleotide sequence: TGCGCCAGCAGGTGGGGGGCCTCGCGGCAGGGCACCGAGCAGTACTTC.

V and J are TRBV2 and TRBJ2-7; 7 bases match TRBD1. V was pared by 7 bases and J by 6 bases, with 18 bases of the junction left unmatched. The CDR3 sequence is 16 residues long. Per the germline V gene, CDR1 is SNHLY and CDR2 is FYNNEI. Written as DNA, the CDR3 is TGTGCCAGCACCCGATCCGCGACAGGGATCTTCAGCGAGCAGTACTTC. This encodes CASTRSATGIFSEQYF.

The CDR3 is CASSSLPTTGFGVTDTQYF. The CDR3 coding sequence is TGTGCCAGCAGTTCCCTACCCACGACAGGGTTCGGGGTCACAGATACGCAGTATTTT. This sequence joins TRBV27 and TRBJ2-3, with TRBD1 matching 7 bases. V gave up 4 bases and J gave up 2 bases; unmatched junction bases: 18. This CDR3 spans 19 amino acids. CDR1 and CDR2 from the germline V gene are MNHEY and SMNVEV (reference sequence).

The table lists this clone with a count of one. The chain combines TRBV7-9 with TRBJ2-1, with 13 bases that match TRBD2. The V and J ends lost 5 bases and 1 base, in that order; junction bases with no gene match: 5. Per the germline V gene, CDR1 is SEHNR and CDR2 is FQNEAQ (reference sequence). This CDR3 is built from 17 residues. CDR3 sequence: CASSGRLAGGSYNEQFF. Here the CDR3 DNA reads TGTGCCAGCAGCGGGAGACTAGCGGGAGGTTCCTACAATGAGCAGTTCTTC.

The chain is built from TRBV25-1 and TRBJ2-2, with D unclear. Trimming stripped 3 bases from V and 4 bases from J, with 12 bases between. The CDR3 has 15 residues. Germline-derived CDR1 and CDR2 are MGHDK and SYGVNS. The CDR3 sequence is CASSEGLGITGELFF. The DNA of the CDR3 is TGTGCCAGCAGTGAGGGTCTGGGGATCACCGGGGAGCTGTTTTTT.

The chain uses TRBV15 and TRBJ2-1; the D is unclear. CDR1 and CDR2 from the germline V gene are LNHNV and YYDKDF (reference sequence). The CDR3 is 15 amino acids. Trimming left V 3 bases short and J 3 bases short, with 12 bases between. This CDR3 reads CATSSPRVLYNEQFF. For the CDR3, the DNA is TGTGCCACCAGCAGCCCCCGGGTCCTCTACAATGAGCAGTTCTTC.

The rearrangement links TRBV5-1 to TRBJ1-3; 8 nucleotides line up with TRBD1. The CDR3 runs to 15 residues. Per the germline V gene, CDR1 is SGHRS and CDR2 is YFSETQ. V dropped 1 base and J dropped 4; count of bases not matched to a gene: 4. CDR3 sequence: CASSLQGASGNTIYF. The CDR3 DNA follows: TGCGCCAGCAGCTTGCAGGGGGCATCGGGAAACACCATATATTTT. The whole variable domain, filled in from reference TRBV5-1 and TRBJ1-3, reads KAGVTQTPRYLIKTRGQQVTLSCSPISGHRSVSWYQQTPGQGLQFLFEYFSETQRNKGNFPGRFSGRQFSNSRSEMNVSTLELGDSALYLCASSLQGASGNTIYFGEGSWLTVV.

The chain recombines TRBV2 with TRBJ1-5; maybe TRBD1 (6 bases). The length of the CDR3 is 15 residues. Trimming cost V 5 bases and J 5 bases, with 16 bases left between them. Germline CDR1 SNHLY, CDR2 FYNNEI. The CDR3: CASSMQGTSHQPQHF. CDR3 nucleotide sequence: TGTGCCAGCAGTATGCAGGGGACCTCACATCAGCCCCAGCATTTT.

This chain joins TRBV20-1 and TRBJ2-1; D remains ambiguous. CDR3 length equals 11 residues. CDR1 and CDR2 from the germline V gene are DFQATT and SNEGSKA (reference sequence). V dropped 3 bases and J dropped 15 bases, with 15 bases sitting between them. Here the CDR3 reads CSARGSYGLFF. CDR3 DNA: TGCAGTGCTAGGGGGTCGTACGGCCTGTTCTTC.

The chain recombines TRBV5-6 with TRBJ2-7; D gene uncertain. V lost 4 bases, J lost 7 bases, and 15 bases lay in between. Looked up from germline, CDR1 is SGHDT and CDR2 is YYEEEE. The length of the CDR3 is 13 residues. DNA for the CDR3: TGTGCCAGCAGCAGTCTCAGTAGTGGGGAGCAGTACTTC. This translates into CASSSLSSGEQYF.